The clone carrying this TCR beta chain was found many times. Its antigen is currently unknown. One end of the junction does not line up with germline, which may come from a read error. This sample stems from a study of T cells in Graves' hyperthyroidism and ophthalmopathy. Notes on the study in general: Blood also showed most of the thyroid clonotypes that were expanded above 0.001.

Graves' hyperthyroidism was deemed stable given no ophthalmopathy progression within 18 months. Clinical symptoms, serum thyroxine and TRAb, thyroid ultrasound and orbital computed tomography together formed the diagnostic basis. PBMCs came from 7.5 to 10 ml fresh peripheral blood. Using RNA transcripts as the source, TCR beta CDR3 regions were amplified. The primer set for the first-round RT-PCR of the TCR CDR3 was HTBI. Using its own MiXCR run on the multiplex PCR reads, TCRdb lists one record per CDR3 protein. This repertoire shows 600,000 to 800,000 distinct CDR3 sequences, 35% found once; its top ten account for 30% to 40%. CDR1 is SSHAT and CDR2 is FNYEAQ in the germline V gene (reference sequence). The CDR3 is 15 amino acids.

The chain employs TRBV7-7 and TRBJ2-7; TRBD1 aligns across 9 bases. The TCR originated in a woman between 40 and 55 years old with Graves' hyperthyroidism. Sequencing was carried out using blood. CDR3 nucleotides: TGTGCTAGCAGCTTTGGGACAGGGCCGTCCTACGAGCAGTACTTC. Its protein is CASSFGTGPSYEQYF.